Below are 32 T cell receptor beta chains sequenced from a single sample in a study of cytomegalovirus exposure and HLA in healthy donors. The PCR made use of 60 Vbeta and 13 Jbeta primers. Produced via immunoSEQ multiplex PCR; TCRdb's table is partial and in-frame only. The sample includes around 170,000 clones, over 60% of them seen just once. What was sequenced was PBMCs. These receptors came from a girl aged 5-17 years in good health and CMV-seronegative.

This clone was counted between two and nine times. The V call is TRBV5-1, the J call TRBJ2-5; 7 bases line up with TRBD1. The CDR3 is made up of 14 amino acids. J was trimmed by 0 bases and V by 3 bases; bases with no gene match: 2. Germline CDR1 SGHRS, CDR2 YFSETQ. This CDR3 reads CASSSTGDQETQYF. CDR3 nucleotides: TGCGCCAGCAGCTCCACAGGGGACCAAGAGACCCAGTACTTC.

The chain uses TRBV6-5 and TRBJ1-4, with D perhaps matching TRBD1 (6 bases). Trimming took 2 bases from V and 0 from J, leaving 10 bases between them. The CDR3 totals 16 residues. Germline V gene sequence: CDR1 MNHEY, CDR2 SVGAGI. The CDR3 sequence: CASSYLRTATNEKLFF. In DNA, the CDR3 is TGTGCCAGCAGTTACCTACGGACAGCAACTAATGAAAAACTGTTTTTT.

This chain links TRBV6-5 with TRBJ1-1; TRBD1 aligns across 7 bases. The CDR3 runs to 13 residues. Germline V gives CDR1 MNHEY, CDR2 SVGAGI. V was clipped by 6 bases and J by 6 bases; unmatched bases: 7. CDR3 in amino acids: CASSPGTVPEAFF. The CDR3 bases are TGTGCCAGCAGCCCCGGGACAGTCCCTGAAGCTTTCTTT.

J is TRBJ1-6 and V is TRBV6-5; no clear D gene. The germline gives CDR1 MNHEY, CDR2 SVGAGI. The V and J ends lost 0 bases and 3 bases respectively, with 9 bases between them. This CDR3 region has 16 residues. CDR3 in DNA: TGTGCCAGCAGTTACTCGGCAGATCGCTATAATTCACCCCTCCACTTT. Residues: CASSYSADRYNSPLHF.

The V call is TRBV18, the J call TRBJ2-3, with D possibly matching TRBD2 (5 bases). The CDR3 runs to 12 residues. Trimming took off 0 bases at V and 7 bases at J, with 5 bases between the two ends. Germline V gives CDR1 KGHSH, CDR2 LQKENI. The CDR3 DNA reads TGTGCCAGCTCACCACCGGACTATACGCAGTATTTT. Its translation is CASSPPDYTQYF.

The CDR3: CASRRDSTREKLFF. CDR3 bases: TGTGCCAGCAGGAGGGACAGCACAAGGGAAAAACTGTTTTTT. The V gene is TRBV2, the J gene TRBJ1-4; 7 nucleotides line up with TRBD1. The CDR3 contains 14 residues. Germline lookup yields CDR1 SNHLY and CDR2 FYNNEI. The trim removed 6 bases at V and 8 bases at J, leaving 9 bases unmatched.

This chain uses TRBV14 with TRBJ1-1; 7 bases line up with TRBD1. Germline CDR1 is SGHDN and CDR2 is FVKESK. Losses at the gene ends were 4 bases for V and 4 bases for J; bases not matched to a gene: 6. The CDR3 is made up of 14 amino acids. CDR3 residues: CASSLQGTGTEAFF. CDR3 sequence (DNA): TGTGCCAGCAGCCTACAGGGGACCGGCACTGAAGCTTTCTTT.

This chain's CDR3 is CASSTLQGGAFF. In DNA form, the CDR3 reads TGTGCCAGCAGCACACTCCAGGGGGGAGCTTTCTTT. The V call is TRBV7-6, the J call TRBJ1-1; the match to TRBD1 covers 7 bases. Germline trimming cut 5 bases from V and 10 bases from J; bases unmatched to any gene: 7. Germline V gene sequence: CDR1 SGHVS, CDR2 FNYEAQ. CDR3 size: 12 residues.

The CDR3 protein is CASNAGARGGYYEQYF. CDR3 DNA sequence: TGCGCCAGCAACGCGGGGGCCCGCGGGGGGTACTACGAGCAGTACTTC. This chain uses TRBV5-1 with TRBJ2-7; 8 nucleotides agree with TRBD2. V lost 6 bases to trimming and J lost 3 bases; unmatched junction nucleotides: 14. The CDR3 extends over 16 amino acids. Germline CDR1 SGHRS, CDR2 YFSETQ.

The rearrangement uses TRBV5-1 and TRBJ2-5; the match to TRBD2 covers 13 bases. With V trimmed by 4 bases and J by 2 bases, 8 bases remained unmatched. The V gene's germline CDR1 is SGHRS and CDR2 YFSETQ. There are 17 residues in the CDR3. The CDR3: CASSLLLAGGHQETQYF. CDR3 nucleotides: TGCGCCAGCAGCCTCTTACTAGCGGGGGGGCATCAAGAGACCCAGTACTTC.

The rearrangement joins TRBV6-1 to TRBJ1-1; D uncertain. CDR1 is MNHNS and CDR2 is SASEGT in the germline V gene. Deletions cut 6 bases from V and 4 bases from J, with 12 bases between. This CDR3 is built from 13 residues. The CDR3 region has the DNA TGTGCCAGCAGGTCCGACCCAGGCACTGAAGCTTTCTTT. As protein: CASRSDPGTEAFF.

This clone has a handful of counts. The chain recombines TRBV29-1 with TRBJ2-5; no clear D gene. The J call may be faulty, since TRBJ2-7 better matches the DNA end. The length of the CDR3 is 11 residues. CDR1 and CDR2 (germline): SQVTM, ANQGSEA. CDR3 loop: CSVVLGYEQYF. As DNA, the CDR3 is TGCAGCGTTGTCCTCGGGTACGAGCAGTACTTC.

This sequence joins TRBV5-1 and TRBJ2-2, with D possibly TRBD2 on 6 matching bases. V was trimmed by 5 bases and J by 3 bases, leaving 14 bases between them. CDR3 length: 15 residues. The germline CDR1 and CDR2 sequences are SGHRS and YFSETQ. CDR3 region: CASRLTRYYTGELFF. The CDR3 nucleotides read TGCGCCAGCAGACTGACTAGATATTACACCGGGGAGCTGTTTTTT.

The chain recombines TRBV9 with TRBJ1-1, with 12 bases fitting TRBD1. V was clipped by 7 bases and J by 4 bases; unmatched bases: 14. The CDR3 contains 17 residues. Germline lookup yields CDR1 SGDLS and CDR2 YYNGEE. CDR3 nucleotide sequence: TGTGCCAGCGGGACATCCCGGGACAGGGGGCTGGGCACTGAAGCTTTCTTT. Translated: CASGTSRDRGLGTEAFF. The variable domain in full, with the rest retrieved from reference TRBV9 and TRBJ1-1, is DSGVTQTPKHLITATGQRVTLRCSPRSGDLSVYWYQQSLDQGLQFLIQYYNGEERAKGNILERFSAQQFPDLHSELNLSSLELGDSALYFCASGTSRDRGLGTEAFFGQGTRLTVV.

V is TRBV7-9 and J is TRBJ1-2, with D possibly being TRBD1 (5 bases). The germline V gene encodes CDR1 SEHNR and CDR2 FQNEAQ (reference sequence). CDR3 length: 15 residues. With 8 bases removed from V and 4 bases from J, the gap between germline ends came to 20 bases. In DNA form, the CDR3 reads TGTGCCAGCGGAGGGTCCCTAGGGACCCTCTATGGCTACACCTTC. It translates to CASGGSLGTLYGYTF.

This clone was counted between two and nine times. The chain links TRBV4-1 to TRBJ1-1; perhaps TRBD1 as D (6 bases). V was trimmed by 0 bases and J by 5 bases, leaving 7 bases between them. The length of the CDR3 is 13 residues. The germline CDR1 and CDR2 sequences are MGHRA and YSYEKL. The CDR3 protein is CASSQETGTEAFF. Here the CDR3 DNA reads TGCGCCAGCAGCCAAGAAACAGGGACTGAAGCTTTCTTT.

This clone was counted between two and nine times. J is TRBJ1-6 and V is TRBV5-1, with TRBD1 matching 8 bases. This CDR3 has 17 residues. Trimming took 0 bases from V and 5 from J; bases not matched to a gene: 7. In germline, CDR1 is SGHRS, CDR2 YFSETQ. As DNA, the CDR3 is TGCGCCAGCAGCTTGGCCAGGGGGCAATTAGATAATTCACCCCTCCACTTT. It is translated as CASSLARGQLDNSPLHF.

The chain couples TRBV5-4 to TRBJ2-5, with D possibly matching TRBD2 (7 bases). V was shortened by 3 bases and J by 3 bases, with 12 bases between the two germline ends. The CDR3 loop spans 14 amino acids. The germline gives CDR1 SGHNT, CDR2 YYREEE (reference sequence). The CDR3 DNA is TGTGCCAGCAGCTCGGGGGGCCTGGAAGAGACCCAGTACTTC. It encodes CASSSGGLEETQYF.

The CDR3: CASTRRGGFGSQYF. CDR3 DNA sequence: TGTGCCAGTACCAGGCGGGGTGGTTTCGGGTCCCAGTACTTC. V is TRBV19 and J is TRBJ2-5; a possible D gene is TRBD2 (6 bases). This CDR3 spans 14 amino acids. CDR1 LNHDA and CDR2 SQIVND come from the germline V gene (reference sequence). The V end lost 7 bases, the J end lost 9 bases, and 21 bases lay between the germline ends.

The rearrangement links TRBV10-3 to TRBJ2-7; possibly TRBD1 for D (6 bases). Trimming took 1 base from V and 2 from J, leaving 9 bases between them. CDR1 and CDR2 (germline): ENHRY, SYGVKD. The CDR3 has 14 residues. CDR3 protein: CAISELQGTYEQYF. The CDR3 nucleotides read TGTGCCATCAGTGAGTTACAGGGAACCTACGAGCAGTACTTC.

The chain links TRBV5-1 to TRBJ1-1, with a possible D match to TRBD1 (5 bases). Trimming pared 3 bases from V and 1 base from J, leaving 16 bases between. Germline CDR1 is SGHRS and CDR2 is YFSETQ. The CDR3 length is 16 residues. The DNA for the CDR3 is TGCGCCAGCAGCTCCCGGGGGGTGGAGGAGAACACTGAAGCTTTCTTT. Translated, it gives CASSSRGVEENTEAFF. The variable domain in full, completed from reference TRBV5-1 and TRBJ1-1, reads KAGVTQTPRYLIKTRGQQVTLSCSPISGHRSVSWYQQTPGQGLQFLFEYFSETQRNKGNFPGRFSGRQFSNSRSEMNVSTLELGDSALYLCASSSRGVEENTEAFFGQGTRLTVV.

The CDR3 spells CASSFHGREGTDTQYF. The CDR3 nucleotides are TGTGCCAGCAGCTTTCACGGGAGGGAGGGCACAGATACGCAGTATTTT. The chain recombines TRBV11-2 with TRBJ2-3; TRBD2 matches at 8 bases. The CDR3 length is 16 residues. The ends lost 3 bases at V and 1 base at J; junction bases unmatched: 6. Germline CDR1 SGHAT, CDR2 FQNNGV.

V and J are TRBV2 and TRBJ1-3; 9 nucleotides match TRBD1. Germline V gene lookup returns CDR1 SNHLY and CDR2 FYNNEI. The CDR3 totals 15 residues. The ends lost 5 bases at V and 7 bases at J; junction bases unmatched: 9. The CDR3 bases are TGTGCCAGCAGTTTTTTACAGGGGGCGCGGAACACCATATATTTT. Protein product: CASSFLQGARNTIYF.

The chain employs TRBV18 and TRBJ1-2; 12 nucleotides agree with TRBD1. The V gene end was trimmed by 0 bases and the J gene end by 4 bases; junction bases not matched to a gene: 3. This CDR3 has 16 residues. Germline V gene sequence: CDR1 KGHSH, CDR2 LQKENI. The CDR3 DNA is TGTGCCAGCTCACCACCGGGACAGGGGGCCGTCTATGGCTACACCTTC. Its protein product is CASSPPGQGAVYGYTF.

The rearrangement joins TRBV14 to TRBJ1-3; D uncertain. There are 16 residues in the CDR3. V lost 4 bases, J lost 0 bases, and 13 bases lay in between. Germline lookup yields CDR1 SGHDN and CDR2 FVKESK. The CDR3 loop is CASSRRSVASGNTIYF. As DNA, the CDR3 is TGTGCCAGCAGCCGCCGTAGTGTCGCCTCTGGAAACACCATATATTTT.

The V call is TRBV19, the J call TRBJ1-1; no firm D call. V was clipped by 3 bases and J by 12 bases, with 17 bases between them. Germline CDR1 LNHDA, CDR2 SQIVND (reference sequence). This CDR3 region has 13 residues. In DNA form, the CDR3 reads TGTGCCAGTAGTATCGTGTCCCGGGAGCCGTCTTTCTTT. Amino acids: CASSIVSREPSFF.

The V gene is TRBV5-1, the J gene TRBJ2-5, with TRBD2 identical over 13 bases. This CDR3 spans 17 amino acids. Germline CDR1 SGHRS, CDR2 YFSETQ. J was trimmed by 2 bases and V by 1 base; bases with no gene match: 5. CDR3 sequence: CASSLPRLAGGQETQYF. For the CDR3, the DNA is TGCGCCAGCAGCTTGCCACGACTAGCGGGGGGACAAGAGACCCAGTACTTC.

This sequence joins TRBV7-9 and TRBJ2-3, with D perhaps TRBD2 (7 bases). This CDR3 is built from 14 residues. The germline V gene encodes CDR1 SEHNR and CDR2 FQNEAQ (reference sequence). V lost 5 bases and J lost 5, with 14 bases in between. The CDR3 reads CASSPPGGIDTQYF. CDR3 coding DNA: TGTGCCAGCAGCCCTCCGGGGGGCATAGATACGCAGTATTTT.

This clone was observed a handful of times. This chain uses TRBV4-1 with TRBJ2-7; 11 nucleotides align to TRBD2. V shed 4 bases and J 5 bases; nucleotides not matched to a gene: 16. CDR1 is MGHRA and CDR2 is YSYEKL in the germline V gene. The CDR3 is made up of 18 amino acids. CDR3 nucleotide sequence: TGCGCCAGCAGCCTCCGGGGGATTAGCGGGGGGGCGAAGGACGAGCAGTACTTC. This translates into CASSLRGISGGAKDEQYF.

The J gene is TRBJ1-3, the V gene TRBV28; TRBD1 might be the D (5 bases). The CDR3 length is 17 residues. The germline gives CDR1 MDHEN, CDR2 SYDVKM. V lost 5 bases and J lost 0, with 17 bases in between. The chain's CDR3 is CASSQPPQGFSGNTIYF. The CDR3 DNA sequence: TGTGCCAGCAGTCAGCCCCCCCAGGGCTTCTCTGGAAACACCATATATTTT.

This chain's CDR3 is CASSPRFYEQYF. Here the CDR3 DNA reads TGTGCCAGCAGCCCGCGGTTTTACGAGCAGTACTTC. The V gene is TRBV6-1, the J gene TRBJ2-7, with no clear D. V lost 6 bases, J lost 4 bases, and 10 bases lay in between. The CDR3 sequence is 12 residues long. In germline, CDR1 is MNHNS, CDR2 SASEGT.

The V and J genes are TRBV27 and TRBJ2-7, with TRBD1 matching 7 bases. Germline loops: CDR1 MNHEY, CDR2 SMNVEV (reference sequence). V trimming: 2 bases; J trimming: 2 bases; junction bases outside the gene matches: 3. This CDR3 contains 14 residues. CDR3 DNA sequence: TGTGCCAGCAGTTTAGCCGGGACAGCCTACGAGCAGTACTTC. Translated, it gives CASSLAGTAYEQYF.